The source of this T cell receptor beta chain is a study of blood T cell repertoires in COVID-19. Turning to the study itself: Whether acute or convalescent, the COVID-19 samples came from the United States, Italy and Spain. T cells, B-cell-depleted T cells, or PBMCs provided the cDNA or gDNA that served as material.

Study processing details: Nucleated cell counts were estimated from reference gene primer amplification. Sequencing used immunoSEQ multiplex PCR; TCRdb keeps in-frame clones, though not all of them. That table is the source of V, J and clone size, and D and trimming were worked out from the DNA. Among almost 70,000 clones listed, nearly 80% were seen once. This CDR3 has 15 residues. Trimming at V came to 6 bases and at J to 7 bases, leaving 7 bases not matched to a gene. Germline CDR1 LNHDA, CDR2 SQIVND (reference sequence). The source is a human donor in a cohort sampled during active COVID-19. The J gene is TRBJ2-1, the V gene TRBV19; 12 bases are a match to TRBD1. Sequenced material: peripheral blood. In DNA, the CDR3 is TGTGCCAGTAGAGTGGGACAGGGGGCACGGAATGAGCAGTTCTTC. Protein sequence: CASRVGQGARNEQFF. The variable domain in full, with the rest retrieved from reference TRBV19 and TRBJ2-1, is DGGITQSPKYLFRKEGQNVTLSCEQNLNHDAMYWYRQDPGQGLRLIYYSQIVNDFQKGDIAEGYSVSREKKESFPLTVTSAQKNPTAFYLCASRVGQGARNEQFFGPGTRLTVL.